This TCR beta chain was recorded in a study of blood T cell repertoires in COVID-19. Study-level information: COVID-19 samples, acute and convalescent, were from the United States, Italy and Spain.

Original analysis: How many nucleated cells were present was estimated from reference gene primer amplification. The repertoire was sequenced with immunoSEQ multiplex PCR; TCRdb's copy has only in-frame clones and lacks some. D and trimming were read from the DNA, whereas the V and J calls and clone size are those reported in that table. The table lists 110,000 or so clones, over 65% of them singletons, with roughly 18% in the top ten. Germline values: CDR1 KGHSH, CDR2 LQKENI. The germline V and J ends were trimmed by 8 bases and 5 bases, with 15 bases remaining between them. CDR3 length equals 13 residues.

Sequences were obtained from peripheral blood. The chain carries TRBV18 and TRBJ2-5; a possible D gene is TRBD1 (5 bases). The clonotype comes from a woman aged 55 to 70 with acute or convalescent COVID-19. The CDR3 DNA sequence: TGTGCCAGCGCCCTTAAGGGGCGGGAGACCCAGTACTTC. It is translated as CASALKGRETQYF. The whole variable domain, filled in from reference TRBV18 and TRBJ2-5, reads NAGVMQNPRHLVRRRGQEARLRCSPMKGHSHVYWYRQLPEEGLKFMVYLQKENIIDESGMPKERFSAEFPKEGPSILRIQQVVRGDSAAYFCASALKGRETQYFGPGTRLLVL.